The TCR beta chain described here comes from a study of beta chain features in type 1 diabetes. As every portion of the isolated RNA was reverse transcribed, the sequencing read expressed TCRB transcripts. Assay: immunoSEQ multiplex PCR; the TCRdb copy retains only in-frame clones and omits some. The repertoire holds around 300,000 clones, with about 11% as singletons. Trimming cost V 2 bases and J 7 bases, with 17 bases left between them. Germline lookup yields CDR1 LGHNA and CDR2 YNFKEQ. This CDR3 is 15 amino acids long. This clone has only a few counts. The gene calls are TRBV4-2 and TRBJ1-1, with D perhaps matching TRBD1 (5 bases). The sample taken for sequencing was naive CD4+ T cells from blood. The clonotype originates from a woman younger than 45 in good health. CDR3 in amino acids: CASSQRRGQLGEAFF. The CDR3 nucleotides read TGTGCCAGCAGCCAAAGGCGGGGCCAGCTGGGTGAAGCTTTCTTT.